The clone carrying this T cell receptor (beta chain) is a singleton in its sample. Its target is unknown. Unique molecular identifiers were used in preparing the TCRbeta library. TCRdb ran MiXCR on the PCR reads and lists one entry per CDR3 protein. The data show hundreds of thousands of distinct CDR3 sequences, with around 13% seen just once and approximately 0.8% held by the top ten. Looked up from germline, CDR1 is LGHDT and CDR2 is YNNKEL (reference sequence). The length of the CDR3 is 10 residues. The data were obtained in a study of T-cell reconstitution after alpha-beta-depleted transplantation in children. The study's findings and limits: Day-60 TCRbeta diversity that was high in some patients was derived from surviving recipient T cells and thymic progenitors. By one year post-transplant, T-cell counts and diversity largely arose from T cells that were newly produced. Approximately two months post-transplant, alpha-beta T cells reportedly originated from several hundred expanded graft clones.

The rearrangement uses TRBV3-1 and TRBJ1-4; no clear D gene. The source material was PBMCs, sampled before TCRalphabeta/CD19-depleted stem cell transplant. The TCR was taken from a girl aged 2 to 10 with congenital amegakaryocytic thrombocytopenia, due to receive a stem cell transplant. CDR3 in DNA: TGTGGACGCCGTCGGGTGGGACTGTTTTTT. Translating it yields CGRRRVGLFF.